The 23 T cell receptor beta chains given below trace back to one sample, sequenced in a study of blood T cell repertoires in COVID-19. Sequencing was performed with immunoSEQ multiplex PCR; in TCRdb, only in-frame clones are kept and a portion is missing. The sample holds about 230,000 clones, about 88% seen once. Input material: peripheral blood. These receptors were taken from a man aged 40-49 years with acute or convalescent COVID-19.

V usage is TRBV6-2 or TRBV6-3 and J usage is TRBJ2-2; 10 bases fit TRBD1. The CDR3 sequence is 16 residues long. Germline values: CDR1 MNHEY, CDR2 SVGEGT. The V gene end was trimmed by 4 bases and the J gene end by 4 bases; junction bases not matched to a gene: 6. CDR3 nucleotides: TGTGCCAGCAGTTCTCCGGGACAGGGGCGCACCGGGGAGCTGTTTTTT. Translation gives CASSSPGQGRTGELFF.

This chain links TRBV7-9 with TRBJ2-4; TRBD1 might be the D (6 bases). CDR3 length equals 12 residues. The germline gives CDR1 SEHNR, CDR2 FQNEAQ (reference sequence). Trimming removed 7 bases at V and 15 bases at J, with 19 bases between. The CDR3 coding sequence is TGTGCCAGCAACGACCCGGGACAACGGAGGTACTTC. Translating it yields CASNDPGQRRYF.

The chain couples TRBV20-1 to TRBJ2-7, with 8 nucleotides matching TRBD1. The V gene end was trimmed by 3 bases and the J gene end by 4 bases; junction bases not matched to a gene: 8. Germline CDR1 DFQATT, CDR2 SNEGSKA (reference sequence). This CDR3 is 14 amino acids long. CDR3 nucleotide sequence: TGCAGTGCTAGTGGAGAGGGACAGGCATACGAGCAGTACTTC. Encoded protein: CSASGEGQAYEQYF.

The chain links TRBV18 to TRBJ2-6; no clear D. V was shortened by 3 bases and J by 4 bases, with 13 bases between the two germline ends. The germline V gene encodes CDR1 KGHSH and CDR2 LQKENI. The CDR3 length is 16 residues. The CDR3 coding sequence is TGTGCCAGCTCACCCAATGCGTTGTCGGGGGCCAACGTCCTGACTTTC. This translates into CASSPNALSGANVLTF.

This chain uses TRBV19 with TRBJ1-5; D ambiguous. This CDR3 contains 16 residues. V was cut by 3 bases and J by 2 bases, with 14 bases left in between. Germline V gives CDR1 LNHDA, CDR2 SQIVND (reference sequence). CDR3 sequence: CASSIPVTLGNQPQHF. In nucleotides, the CDR3 is TGTGCCAGTAGTATTCCGGTGACACTCGGCAATCAGCCCCAGCATTTT.

V is TRBV3-1 (or the pseudogene TRBV3-2) and J is TRBJ2-2, with a weak D call TRBD2 (6 bases). Deletions cut 4 bases from V and 7 bases from J, with 13 bases between. This CDR3 is built from 14 residues. In germline, CDR1 is LGHDT, CDR2 YNNKEL (reference sequence). The CDR3 DNA follows: TGTGCCAGCAGCCCAAGGTCGGGGGACGGGGAGCTGTTTTTT. Protein: CASSPRSGDGELFF.

This chain connects TRBV5-1 to TRBJ1-3, with TRBD1 matching over 8 bases. The CDR3 totals 14 residues. The V and J ends lost 4 bases and 7 bases, in that order; junction bases with no gene match: 7. CDR1 is SGHRS and CDR2 is YFSETQ in the germline V gene. The CDR3 coding sequence is TGCGCCAGCAGCGGCGGACAGGGACGGAACACCATATATTTT. This sequence encodes CASSGGQGRNTIYF. The variable domain in full, with the rest retrieved from reference TRBV5-1 and TRBJ1-3, is KAGVTQTPRYLIKTRGQQVTLSCSPISGHRSVSWYQQTPGQGLQFLFEYFSETQRNKGNFPGRFSGRQFSNSRSEMNVSTLELGDSALYLCASSGGQGRNTIYFGEGSWLTVV.

The chain couples TRBV7-9 to TRBJ1-5; D ambiguous. CDR1 is SEHNR, CDR2 FQNEAQ, per germline (reference sequence). The CDR3 consists of 13 residues. Between the trimmed V and J ends, which lost 1 base and 7 bases, there was a span of 8 bases. This CDR3 reads CASSLEPNQPQHF. CDR3 nucleotides: TGTGCCAGCAGCTTAGAGCCTAACCAGCCCCAGCATTTT.

The J gene is TRBJ2-3, the V gene TRBV7-3; D perhaps matches TRBD2 (6 bases). Trimming pared 1 base from V and 2 bases from J, leaving 10 bases between. This CDR3 is built from 15 residues. Germline assignment: CDR1 SGHTA and CDR2 FQGTGA. The CDR3 DNA is TGTGCCAGCAGCTTAAGGGGCGGGATCACAGATACGCAGTATTTT. Translated, it gives CASSLRGGITDTQYF.

This clone was picked up one time. The gene calls are TRBV5-4 and TRBJ2-5; 8 bases line up with TRBD2. Germline CDR1 reads SGHNT; CDR2 reads YYREEE (reference sequence). The V and J ends lost 4 bases and 5 bases, in that order; junction bases with no gene match: 7. The CDR3 covers 14 residues. In DNA form, the CDR3 reads TGTGCCAGCAGCCCTCGGGGGGGCGAGGAGACCCAGTACTTC. Protein: CASSPRGGEETQYF.

The chain links TRBV7-2 to TRBJ2-2; D perhaps matches TRBD2 (6 bases). The V end lost 5 bases, the J end lost 7 bases, and 20 bases lay between the germline ends. Germline CDR1 and CDR2: SGHTA and FQGNSA. This CDR3 is 16 amino acids long. The CDR3 DNA sequence: TGTGCCAGCAGCCTCGGGGGATTCGAGGAGGACGGGGAGCTGTTTTTT. Translating it yields CASSLGGFEEDGELFF.

This sequence joins TRBV30 and TRBJ1-2; a possible D gene is TRBD1 (6 bases). The CDR3 totals 12 residues. The germline V gene has CDR1 GTSNPN and CDR2 SVGIG (reference sequence). V lost 4 bases and J 4 bases, leaving 10 bases between the germline ends. Here the CDR3 DNA reads TGTGCCTGGACACAGGGCCTCTATGGCTACACCTTC. Its translation: CAWTQGLYGYTF.

With respect to this clone: Other DNA sequences from this sample encode an identical CDR3 as well. The V gene is TRBV7-9, the J gene TRBJ2-6; D call uncertain. Trimming took off 5 bases at V and 0 bases at J, with 8 bases between the two ends. CDR3 length: 15 residues. The germline V gene encodes CDR1 SEHNR and CDR2 FQNEAQ (reference sequence). This chain's CDR3 is CASSLRVSGANVLTF. The CDR3 nucleotides are TGTGCCAGCAGCCTCCGGGTCTCTGGGGCCAACGTCCTGACTTTC.

The chain carries TRBV30 and TRBJ2-7, with 9 bases that match TRBD1. The ends lost 5 bases at V and 0 bases at J; junction bases unmatched: 8. Germline lookup yields CDR1 GTSNPN and CDR2 SVGIG (reference sequence). CDR3 length: 15 residues. This CDR3 reads CAWVQGATPSYEQYF. The CDR3 nucleotides read TGTGCCTGGGTACAGGGGGCCACCCCCTCCTACGAGCAGTACTTC.

This chain joins TRBV7-2 and TRBJ2-3, with no clear D. V dropped 0 bases and J dropped 5 bases, with 3 bases sitting between them. Germline V gene sequence: CDR1 SGHTA, CDR2 FQGNSA. CDR3 length equals 12 residues. CDR3 protein: CASSLARDTQYF. The CDR3 bases are TGTGCCAGCAGCTTAGCGAGAGATACGCAGTATTTT.

V and J are TRBV5-1 and TRBJ2-5; TRBD2 matches 11 bases. J gave up 4 bases and V 0 bases, and 5 bases lay outside the gene matches. CDR1 is SGHRS and CDR2 is YFSETQ in the germline V gene. The CDR3 is 16 amino acids. Here the CDR3 DNA reads TGCGCCAGCAGCTTGGGCAGCGGGACTAGCGGAGAGACCCAGTACTTC. Translating it yields CASSLGSGTSGETQYF.

This clone came up a few times. This rearrangement joins TRBV10-3 to TRBJ1-1; 7 bases align to TRBD1. V lost 8 bases and J lost 0; bases outside the gene matches: 3. Germline-derived CDR1 and CDR2 are ENHRY and SYGVKD. There are 13 residues in the CDR3. CDR3 residues: CAIHRGVNTEAFF. Written as DNA, the CDR3 is TGTGCCATCCACAGGGGCGTGAACACTGAAGCTTTCTTT.

This clone turned up a few times. This chain's CDR3 is CASSSQANDSPLHF. The DNA of the CDR3 is TGTGCCAGTAGTAGTCAGGCGAACGATTCACCCCTCCACTTT. The J gene is TRBJ1-6, the V gene TRBV19; D is unresolved. Germline lookup yields CDR1 LNHDA and CDR2 SQIVND (reference sequence). The length of the CDR3 is 14 residues. Trimming removed 4 bases from V and 8 bases from J, with 12 bases in between.

The rearrangement uses TRBV5-4 and TRBJ2-7, with D tentatively TRBD1 (6 bases). This CDR3 contains 15 residues. The ends were cut back, 2 bases at V and 6 bases at J, with 18 bases in the middle. CDR1 and CDR2 (germline): SGHNT, YYREEE (reference sequence). The CDR3 DNA reads TGTGCCAGCAGCTTCGGGACACGACTCATTTCCGAGCAGTACTTC. As protein: CASSFGTRLISEQYF.

J is TRBJ1-4 and V is TRBV2, with D unclear. Trimming removed 3 bases at V and 0 bases at J, with 8 bases between. From germline, CDR1 is SNHLY and CDR2 FYNNEI. The CDR3 extends over 15 amino acids. The CDR3 region is CASSDLFATNEKLFF. CDR3 DNA sequence: TGTGCCAGCAGTGACCTGTTTGCAACTAATGAAAAACTGTTTTTT.

The chain uses TRBV10-3 and TRBJ2-1; D perhaps matches TRBD1 (5 bases). Looked up from germline, CDR1 is ENHRY and CDR2 is SYGVKD. The V and J ends lost 8 bases and 2 bases respectively, with 13 bases between them. CDR3 length: 14 residues. The CDR3 DNA reads as TGTGCCATCGCTGGGGCCTCTGCCTACAATGAGCAGTTCTTC. This sequence encodes CAIAGASAYNEQFF.

The chain uses TRBV6-1 and TRBJ2-5, with 8 bases matching TRBD1. CDR1 is MNHNS and CDR2 is SASEGT in the germline V gene. CDR3 length equals 14 residues. The V and J ends lost 3 bases and 5 bases, in that order; junction bases with no gene match: 5. The chain's CDR3 is CASSEETGGETQYF. The CDR3 DNA follows: TGTGCCAGCAGTGAGGAAACAGGGGGGGAGACCCAGTACTTC.

Only one count was recorded for this clone. V is TRBV3-1 (or the pseudogene TRBV3-2) and J is TRBJ2-7; D remains unclear. Trimming took off 4 bases at V and 5 bases at J, with 9 bases between the two ends. The germline CDR1 and CDR2 sequences are LGHDT and YNNKEL (reference sequence). The CDR3 length is 12 residues. The CDR3: CASSLRRDEQYF. As DNA, the CDR3 is TGTGCCAGCAGCCTCCGTCGGGACGAGCAGTACTTC.